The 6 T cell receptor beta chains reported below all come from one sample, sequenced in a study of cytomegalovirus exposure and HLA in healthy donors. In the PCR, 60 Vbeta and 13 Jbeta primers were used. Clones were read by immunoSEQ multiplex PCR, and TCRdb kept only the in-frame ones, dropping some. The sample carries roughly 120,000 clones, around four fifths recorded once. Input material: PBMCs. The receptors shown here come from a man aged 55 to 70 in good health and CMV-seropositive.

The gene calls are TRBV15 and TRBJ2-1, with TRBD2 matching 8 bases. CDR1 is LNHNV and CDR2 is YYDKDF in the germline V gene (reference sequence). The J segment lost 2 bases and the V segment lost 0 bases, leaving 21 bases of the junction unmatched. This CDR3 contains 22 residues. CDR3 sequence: CATSRDKGTYLNSGNTYNEQFF. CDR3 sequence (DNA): TGTGCCACCAGCAGAGATAAAGGAACCTACCTTAATAGCGGGAATACCTACAATGAGCAGTTCTTC.

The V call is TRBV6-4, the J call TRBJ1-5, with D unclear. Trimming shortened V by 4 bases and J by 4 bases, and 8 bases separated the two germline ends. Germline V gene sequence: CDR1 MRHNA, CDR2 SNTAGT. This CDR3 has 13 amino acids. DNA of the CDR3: TGTGCCAGCAGTGCTGAGGTAAATCAGCCCCAGCATTTT. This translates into CASSAEVNQPQHF.

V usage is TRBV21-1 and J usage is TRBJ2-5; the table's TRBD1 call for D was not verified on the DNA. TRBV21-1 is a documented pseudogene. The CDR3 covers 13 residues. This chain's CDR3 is CASSKASPRGQYF. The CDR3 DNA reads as TGTGCCAGCAGCAAAGCGTCCCCCAGGGGCCAGTACTTC.

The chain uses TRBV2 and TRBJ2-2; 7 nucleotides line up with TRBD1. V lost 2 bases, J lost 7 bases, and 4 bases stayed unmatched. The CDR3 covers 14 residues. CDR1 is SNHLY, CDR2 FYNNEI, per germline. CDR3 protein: CASSENRGVGELFF. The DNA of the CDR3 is TGTGCCAGCAGTGAAAACAGGGGAGTCGGGGAGCTGTTTTTT.

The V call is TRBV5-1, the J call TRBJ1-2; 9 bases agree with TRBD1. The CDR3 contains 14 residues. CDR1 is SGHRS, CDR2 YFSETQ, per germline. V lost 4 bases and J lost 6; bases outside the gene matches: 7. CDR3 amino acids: CASSSEGQGHGYTF. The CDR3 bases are TGCGCCAGCAGCAGCGAGGGACAGGGACATGGCTACACCTTC.

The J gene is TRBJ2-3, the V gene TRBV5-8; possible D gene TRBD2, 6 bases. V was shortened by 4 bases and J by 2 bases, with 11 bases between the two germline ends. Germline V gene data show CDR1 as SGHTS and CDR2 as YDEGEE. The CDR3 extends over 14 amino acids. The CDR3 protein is CASSKGLDTDTQYF. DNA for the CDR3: TGTGCCAGCAGCAAGGGACTTGACACAGATACGCAGTATTTT.